This entry lists 28 T cell receptor beta chains sequenced from one sample in a study of blood T cell repertoires in COVID-19. Profiled with immunoSEQ multiplex PCR; TCRdb holds only in-frame clones, not every one. The sample gives around 120,000 clones, more than 75% of which show up once; almost 30% is in the top ten. The source material was peripheral blood. These receptors came from a woman aged 65 to 85 with acute or convalescent COVID-19.

The chain couples TRBV2 to TRBJ1-4, with TRBD1 matching 7 bases. This CDR3 has 15 amino acids. J gave up 3 bases and V 8 bases, and 9 bases lay outside the gene matches. From germline, CDR1 is SNHLY and CDR2 FYNNEI. The CDR3 reads CASGRQGLANEKLFF. The CDR3 region has the DNA TGTGCCAGCGGCCGACAGGGTCTGGCTAATGAAAAACTGTTTTTT. Variable domain in full (rest from reference TRBV2 and TRBJ1-4): EPEVTQTPSHQVTQMGQEVILRCVPISNHLYFYWYRQILGQKVEFLVSFYNNEISEKSEIFDDQFSVERPDGSNFTLKIRSTKLEDSAMYFCASGRQGLANEKLFFGSGTQLSVL.

This chain uses TRBV30 with TRBJ1-5; 8 bases agree with TRBD1. The J segment lost 6 bases and the V segment lost 2 bases, leaving 9 bases of the junction unmatched. Germline V lookup: CDR1 GTSNPN, CDR2 SVGIG (reference sequence). This CDR3 is built from 15 residues. As DNA, the CDR3 is TGTGCCTGGAGTTCTAACAGGGGGGCCGGTCAGCCCCAGCATTTT. As protein: CAWSSNRGAGQPQHF.

The rearrangement links TRBV28 to TRBJ2-5, with 10 bases fitting TRBD2. The CDR3 is 13 residues long. V trimming: 11 bases; J trimming: 2 bases; junction bases outside the gene matches: 5. CDR1 and CDR2 from the germline V gene are MDHEN and SYDVKM. The DNA of the CDR3 is TGTGCCTCGACAGCGGGGGGGCAAGAGACCCAGTACTTC. Encoded protein: CASTAGGQETQYF.

The chain has TRBV7-9 and TRBJ2-7, with 9 bases fitting TRBD2. Per germline, CDR1 SEHNR and CDR2 FQNEAQ (reference sequence). The CDR3 sequence is 16 residues long. V lost 1 base, J lost 2 bases, and 6 bases stayed unmatched. CDR3 nucleotide sequence: TGTGCCAGCAGCTTAGGTCCTAGCGGGAAAACCTACGAGCAGTACTTC. Its protein is CASSLGPSGKTYEQYF.

V gene TRBV12-5 combines with J gene TRBJ1-3, with D unresolved. The CDR3 runs 15 residues. V lost 5 bases to trimming and J lost 4 bases, with 15 bases between them. Germline V gives CDR1 LGHNT, CDR2 FRNRAP. This CDR3 is CASGGSEAPGNTIYF. The CDR3, as DNA: TGTGCTAGTGGTGGCTCAGAGGCTCCGGGAAACACCATATATTTT.

This chain joins TRBV6-5 and TRBJ1-2; the match to TRBD1 covers 7 bases. The CDR3 contains 13 residues. CDR1 is MNHEY, CDR2 SVGAGI, per germline. J lost 3 bases, V lost 2 bases, and 0 bases had no gene match. For the CDR3, the DNA is TGTGCCAGCAGTTACGACAGGGACTATGGCTACACCTTC. It specifies CASSYDRDYGYTF.

The count of this clone is one. The chain links TRBV9 to TRBJ1-1, with D unclear. Germline-derived CDR1 and CDR2 are SGDLS and YYNGEE. Trimming took 3 bases from V and 2 from J, leaving 8 bases between them. The CDR3 contains 13 residues. CDR3 sequence reads: CASSGRTNTEAFF. The CDR3 DNA follows: TGTGCCAGCAGCGGACGGACTAACACTGAAGCTTTCTTT.

This chain links TRBV27 with TRBJ1-2; 8 bases are shared with TRBD1. The CDR3 consists of 15 residues. Germline CDR1 is MNHEY and CDR2 is SMNVEV (reference sequence). J was trimmed by 7 bases and V by 4 bases; bases with no gene match: 11. CDR3 DNA: TGTGCCAGCAGTTACAGGGGGGGACTCGGGGGTGGCTACACCTTC. It specifies CASSYRGGLGGGYTF.

The J gene is TRBJ2-7, the V gene TRBV5-5; TRBD2 is a possible D gene (7 bases). Trimming cost V 0 bases and J 3 bases, with 16 bases left between them. Per the germline V gene, CDR1 is SGHKS and CDR2 is YYEKEE (reference sequence). The CDR3 has 16 residues. CDR3 sequence (DNA): TGTGCCAGCAGCTTGGAAAGGGGGGGATCAGACTACGAGCAGTACTTC. It specifies CASSLERGGSDYEQYF.

The V gene is TRBV5-1, the J gene TRBJ2-1; 7 bases are a match to TRBD2. Looked up from germline, CDR1 is SGHRS and CDR2 is YFSETQ. Trimming removed 4 bases from V and 4 bases from J; junction bases left unmatched: 8. The CDR3 sequence is 15 residues long. The CDR3 DNA is TGCGCCAGCAGCCCGCCTAGCGGAGTTTACAATGAGCAGTTCTTC. Translating it yields CASSPPSGVYNEQFF.

The chain employs TRBV19 and TRBJ1-1, with D perhaps matching TRBD1 (5 bases). The CDR3 length is 14 residues. Trimming shortened V by 5 bases and J by 12 bases, and 22 bases separated the two germline ends. Germline loops: CDR1 LNHDA, CDR2 SQIVND (reference sequence). Written as DNA, the CDR3 is TGTGCCAGTAGTGGGGCAGGCGGAGAGGCTAGGTCTTTCTTT. Amino acids: CASSGAGGEARSFF.

The chain links TRBV5-1 to TRBJ2-7, with a weak D call TRBD2 (5 bases). V was trimmed by 6 bases and J by 7 bases, leaving 26 bases between them. Looked up from germline, CDR1 is SGHRS and CDR2 is YFSETQ. The CDR3 loop spans 16 amino acids. CDR3: CASNPRGGGRLGEQYF. Here the CDR3 DNA reads TGCGCCAGCAACCCGAGAGGCGGAGGCCGACTGGGGGAGCAGTACTTC.

This chain uses TRBV3-1 (or the pseudogene TRBV3-2) with TRBJ1-2; D possibly corresponds to TRBD1 (6 bases). Trimming shortened V by 3 bases and J by 8 bases, and 16 bases separated the two germline ends. Looked up from germline, CDR1 is LGHDT and CDR2 is YNNKEL (reference sequence). This CDR3 is 14 amino acids long. The CDR3 sequence is CASSQEDRGEGYTF. For the CDR3, the DNA is TGTGCCAGCAGCCAGGAGGACAGAGGGGAAGGCTACACCTTC.

This clone has only one observation. The chain couples TRBV29-1 to TRBJ2-5; 7 nucleotides match TRBD1. With 6 bases clipped from V and 1 base from J, the junction kept 8 bases outside the gene matches. Germline CDR1 reads SQVTM; CDR2 reads ANQGSEA. This CDR3 is built from 14 residues. The CDR3 protein is CSVTRTGPQETQYF. DNA of the CDR3: TGCAGCGTCACTAGGACAGGACCCCAAGAGACCCAGTACTTC. Full variable domain (rest looked up from reference TRBV29-1 and TRBJ2-5): SAVISQKPSRDICQRGTSLTIQCQVDSQVTMMFWYRQQPGQSLTLIATANQGSEATYESGFVIDKFPISRPNLTFSTLTVSNMSPEDSSIYLCSVTRTGPQETQYFGPGTRLLVL.

V usage is TRBV3-1 (or the pseudogene TRBV3-2) and J usage is TRBJ1-2, with D possibly TRBD1 on 5 matching bases. The CDR3 runs to 15 residues. Germline loops: CDR1 LGHDT, CDR2 YNNKEL (reference sequence). Trimming took 2 bases from V and 7 from J, leaving 17 bases between them. The CDR3 reads CASSQRGGVAGGYTF. The CDR3 region has the DNA TGTGCCAGCAGCCAACGCGGAGGGGTGGCAGGTGGCTACACCTTC.

The rearrangement uses TRBV28 and TRBJ1-5, with 8 bases lining up with TRBD1. There are 16 residues in the CDR3. J was trimmed by 3 bases and V by 5 bases; bases with no gene match: 9. CDR1 is MDHEN, CDR2 SYDVKM, per germline. CDR3 amino acids: CASSTQTGVVNQPQHF. CDR3 sequence (DNA): TGTGCCAGCAGTACCCAGACAGGGGTGGTCAATCAGCCCCAGCATTTT.

The chain employs TRBV10-3 and TRBJ2-5, with 9 bases identical to TRBD1. Germline CDR1 reads ENHRY; CDR2 reads SYGVKD. CDR3 size: 13 residues. Trimming took 5 bases from V and 3 from J; bases not matched to a gene: 1. The CDR3 DNA follows: TGTGCCATCAGTTGGGACAGGGAAGAGACCCAGTACTTC. Translation: CAISWDREETQYF.

Only one count was recorded for this clone. This CDR3 is also generated by other DNA sequences in the sample. The V gene is TRBV7-9, the J gene TRBJ1-1, with no clear D. V was clipped by 1 base and J by 1 base, with 7 bases between them. Looked up from germline, CDR1 is SEHNR and CDR2 is FQNEAQ (reference sequence). The CDR3 totals 14 residues. CDR3 region: CASSLGQANTEAFF. CDR3 in DNA: TGTGCCAGCAGCTTAGGGCAGGCGAACACTGAAGCTTTCTTT.

This chain connects TRBV18 to TRBJ2-7, with D uncertain. CDR3 size: 12 residues. Between the trimmed V and J ends, which lost 6 bases and 5 bases, there was a span of 11 bases. Germline lookup yields CDR1 KGHSH and CDR2 LQKENI. The CDR3, as DNA: TGTGCCAGCTCCCCCGGGTCAAACGAGCAGTACTTC. Encoded protein: CASSPGSNEQYF.

The chain couples TRBV9 to TRBJ1-4, with D uncertain. In germline, CDR1 is SGDLS, CDR2 YYNGEE. There are 15 residues in the CDR3. Trimming pared 6 bases from V and 3 bases from J, leaving 15 bases between. The CDR3 spells CASTKSWASNEKLFF. The DNA for the CDR3 is TGTGCCAGCACCAAATCATGGGCCTCTAATGAAAAACTGTTTTTT.

This sequence joins TRBV28 and TRBJ2-1; D is perhaps TRBD1 (6 bases). Trimming pared 5 bases from V and 0 bases from J, leaving 11 bases between. This CDR3 has 15 residues. Germline loops: CDR1 MDHEN, CDR2 SYDVKM. Here the CDR3 reads CASSPGQSSYNEQFF. The CDR3 DNA reads TGTGCCAGCAGTCCTGGACAGAGCTCCTACAATGAGCAGTTCTTC.

The J gene is TRBJ2-7, the V gene TRBV5-1; TRBD2 matches at 13 bases. Germline-derived CDR1 and CDR2 are SGHRS and YFSETQ. This CDR3 spans 15 amino acids. V shed 0 bases, J shed 3 bases, and the junction held 0 bases outside the gene matches. The CDR3 spells CASSLGTSGGYEQYF. The CDR3, as DNA: TGCGCCAGCAGCTTGGGGACTAGCGGGGGCTACGAGCAGTACTTC.

The CDR3 nucleotides read TGTGCCAGCAGTTATTCCGCCCCTGAACTCGACAATGAGCAGTTCTTC. Amino acid sequence: CASSYSAPELDNEQFF. The gene calls are TRBV6-8 and TRBJ2-1; D is uncertain. Germline assignment: CDR1 MNHGY and CDR2 SAAAGT. CDR3 length equals 16 residues. V was pared by 3 bases and J by 5 bases, with 17 bases between.

The chain uses TRBV19 and TRBJ1-1; D remains ambiguous. The CDR3 length is 13 residues. The germline V gene has CDR1 LNHDA and CDR2 SQIVND (reference sequence). V lost 3 bases to trimming and J lost 0 bases, with 5 bases between them. DNA for the CDR3: TGTGCCAGTAGTATTAATCTGAACACTGAAGCTTTCTTT. Protein sequence: CASSINLNTEAFF.

The V call is TRBV10-2, the J call TRBJ1-3; no firm D call. CDR3 length: 13 residues. From germline, CDR1 is WSHSY and CDR2 SAAADI. Trimming took off 5 bases at V and 7 bases at J, with 12 bases between the two ends. The CDR3 DNA sequence: TGCGCCAGCAGTTCCGTGCCCCGGAACACCATATATTTT. Protein: CASSSVPRNTIYF.

CDR3 DNA sequence: TGCGCCAGCAGCTCCGGTCTCGGTTCCAATGAAAAACTGTTTTTT. Translating it yields CASSSGLGSNEKLFF. The chain recombines TRBV5-1 with TRBJ1-4, with D hard to call. CDR1 is SGHRS and CDR2 is YFSETQ in the germline V gene. The CDR3 extends over 15 amino acids. Deletions cut 3 bases from V and 5 bases from J, with 14 bases between.

The gene calls are TRBV7-7 and TRBJ1-4; TRBD1 matches 11 bases. Unmatched junction bases numbered 5, after V lost 5 bases and J lost 6 bases. Germline CDR1 and CDR2: SSHAT and FNYEAQ (reference sequence). The CDR3 runs 15 residues. The CDR3: CASSPGTGGDEKLFF. CDR3 sequence (DNA): TGTGCCAGCAGCCCGGGGACAGGGGGAGATGAAAAACTGTTTTTT.

This clone was recorded only once. This rearrangement joins TRBV13 to TRBJ2-2; possible D gene TRBD1, 5 bases. Germline V gives CDR1 PRHDT, CDR2 FYEKMQ (reference sequence). This CDR3 region has 15 residues. V was cut by 5 bases and J by 8 bases, with 18 bases left in between. Here the CDR3 reads CASSPRTSSGGELFF. In nucleotides, the CDR3 is TGTGCCAGCAGCCCAAGGACATCTAGTGGGGGGGAGCTGTTTTTT.